This TCR beta chain was documented in a study of blood T cells in healthy people across ages (dated by TCRdb to about 2015). Context from the whole study: In model experiments, roughly one uniquely barcoded TCR beta cDNA molecule per two T cells was captured by template switching. To track age-related changes in TCR beta repertoire diversity, the study relied on deep sequencing normalized with unique cDNA molecular identifiers. Donors of different ages were randomly distributed across sequencing lanes to avoid experimental bias. For two donors (one aged 18 to 29 and one aged 80 or older), the study analyzed two additional independent replicas of 1 million unique cDNA reads from the same blood draw. Donors were grouped into four age groups: young (average about 15 years), middle-aged (roughly 37), aged (about 60) and long-lived (about 89). Results the study describes overall, beyond this receptor: As age increased, observed TCR beta diversity per million T cells dropped in a roughly linear way, and a significant reduction was already evident by age 40. Conclusive comparison of naive and antigen-experienced compartments was prevented by the profiling of bulk unsorted PBMCs. Compared with the aged group, the long-lived group had more naive CD4+ T cells, fewer expanded clones and increased TCR diversity, suggesting age selection. Estimates of total diversity based on one million sequenced T cells were regarded as lower bounds and as underestimates. There was a strong correlation between observed TCR beta diversity and the percentage of naive T cells measured by flow cytometry. Donor CMV infection status was unknown, potentially confounding age-related changes in expanded clonotypes.

The V and J ends are trimmed by 0 bases and 1 base, leaving 14 bases between them. From the cysteine up to the phenylalanine, the CDR3 has a length of 17 residues. CDR3 DNA is the only sequence kept; it has 51 bases, read in frame from the first base. The germline V gene gives CDR1 as KGHSH and CDR2 as LQKENI. The donors were roughly 40 Caucasian individuals from Russia, aged about 6 to 100 years, who were systemically healthy. Each donor gave 8.5 to 10 milliliters of peripheral blood, collected into EDTA-treated Vacutainer tubes. Ficoll-Paque density-gradient centrifugation was used to isolate PBMCs, with at least 6.5 million per sample. Trizol reagent was used to extract total RNA from the PBMCs, yielding at least 6 micrograms per sample. The percentages of naive CD45RAhigh/CD27high T cells were determined by flow cytometry on a PBMC aliquot from every donor. A remark on this clonotype: The clone's antigen remains unknown. Per-base quality was not reported, and no clone a single base away is much larger than it.

The library relied on 5' RACE. The data were produced on an Illumina HiSeq 2500. A second PCR of about 7 to 12 cycles was run with a J-beta primer mix and a sample-barcoded 5' primer. A unique molecular identifier was introduced onto each TCR beta cDNA molecule by a template-switch 5' adaptor carrying 12 random nucleotides. Each sample yielded at least 3 million CDR3-containing paired-end reads. The Mint cDNA synthesis kit, primed by a TRBC-specific oligonucleotide, was used to synthesize first-strand cDNA from all RNA. Following uracil-DNA glycosylase treatment, a first 18-cycle PCR with universal primers M1SS and BC2_uni_R was performed on all cDNA. In the paper's pipeline: For normalization, 1 million high-quality reads, each with a distinct molecular identifier, were randomly selected from each sample. Instead of being binned into consensus sequences, reads that shared molecular identifiers were thrown out. MiTCR, with a Q25 quality threshold and the strictest error-elimination algorithm, was used for CDR3 identification, clonotype clustering and error correction. A nonparametric unseen species model with Euler transformation was used to estimate a lower bound on total TCR beta diversity. TCRdb reprocessing: public reads trimmed at Q25 with fastp, clones called with MiXCR, in-frame beta chains kept. Each entry is one CDR3 protein sequence, shown with its most common DNA and genes. TCRdb assigned the V and J calls; the authors' analysis was not used. This sample has 1.2 million to 1.5 million distinct CDR3 sequences in its table, and roughly 45% of those were observed once. Approximately 7.9% of the sample is in the top ten clones.

The sequence was obtained from a woman aged 18-29 years in good health. The V gene is TRBV18 and the J gene is TRBJ2-3, with the D gene not confidently named. The sample consisted of blood. CDR3 region: CASSPPSVEHRTDTQYF. The base sequence is TGTGCCAGCTCACCACCGTCGGTGGAGCATCGCACAGATACGCAGTATTTT.